This record concerns one T cell receptor beta chain sequence. The antigen is undetermined. This sample was taken from a study of shared clonotypes between healthy human individuals. Germline CDR1 LNHDA, CDR2 SQIVND (reference sequence). The CDR3 covers 18 residues. V was pared by 5 bases and J by 3 bases, with 6 bases of the junction left unmatched. Each PCR replicate from the sorted subsets contained around 0.2 ug DNA, which is tens of thousands of T cell genomes. Clones were read by immunoSEQ multiplex PCR, and TCRdb kept only the in-frame ones, dropping some. The table lists roughly 2.5 million clones, around 94% of them singletons. Broader study findings: Rarefaction gave evidence that sorted-subset sequencing remained incomplete despite large depth. An anticipated effect of sequencing depth on clonotype sharing among donors was recognized. Genetic and exposure-history diversity was limited by the small donor number.

This receptor was obtained from a man between 18 and 29 years old in good health. J is TRBJ2-2 and V is TRBV19, with 16 positions matching TRBD2. The sample consisted of naive CD4+ T cells sorted from blood. Specified subset: CD45RA+ positively selected. DNA for the CDR3: TGTGCCAGTAGTGATGGGACTAGCGGGAGGGCGCACACCGGGGAGCTGTTTTTT. Protein sequence: CASSDGTSGRAHTGELFF.